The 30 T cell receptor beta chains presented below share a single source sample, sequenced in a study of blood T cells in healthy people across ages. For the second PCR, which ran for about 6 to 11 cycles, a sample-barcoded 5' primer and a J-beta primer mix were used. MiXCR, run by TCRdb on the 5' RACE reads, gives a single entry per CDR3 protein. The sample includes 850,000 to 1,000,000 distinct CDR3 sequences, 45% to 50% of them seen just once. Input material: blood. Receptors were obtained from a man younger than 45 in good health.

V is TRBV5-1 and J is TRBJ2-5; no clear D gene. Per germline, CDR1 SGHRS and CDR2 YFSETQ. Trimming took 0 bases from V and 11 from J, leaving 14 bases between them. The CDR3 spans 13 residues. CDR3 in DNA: TGCGCCAGCAGCTTGGCTCATAGAGACGGGCAGTACTTC. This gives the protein CASSLAHRDGQYF.

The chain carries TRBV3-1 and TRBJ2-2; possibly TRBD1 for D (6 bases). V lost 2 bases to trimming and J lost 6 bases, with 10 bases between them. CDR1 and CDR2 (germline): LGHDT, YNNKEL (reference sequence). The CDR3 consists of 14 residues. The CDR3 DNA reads TGTGCCAGCAGCCAAACGAAGGGGGCCGGGGAGCTGTTTTTT. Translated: CASSQTKGAGELFF.

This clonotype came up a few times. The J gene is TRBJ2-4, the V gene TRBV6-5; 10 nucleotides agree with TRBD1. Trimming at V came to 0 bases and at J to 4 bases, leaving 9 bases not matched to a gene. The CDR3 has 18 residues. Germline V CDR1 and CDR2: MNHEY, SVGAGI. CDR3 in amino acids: CASSYSNPWDRGKNIQYF. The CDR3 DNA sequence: TGTGCCAGCAGTTACTCGAACCCCTGGGACAGGGGAAAAAACATTCAGTACTTC.

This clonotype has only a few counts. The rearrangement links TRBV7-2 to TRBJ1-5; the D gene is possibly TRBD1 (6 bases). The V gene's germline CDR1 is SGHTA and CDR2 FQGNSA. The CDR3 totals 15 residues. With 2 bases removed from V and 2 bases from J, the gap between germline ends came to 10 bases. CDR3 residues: CASSLMEGGNQPQHF. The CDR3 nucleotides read TGTGCCAGCAGCTTAATGGAGGGGGGCAATCAGCCCCAGCATTTT.

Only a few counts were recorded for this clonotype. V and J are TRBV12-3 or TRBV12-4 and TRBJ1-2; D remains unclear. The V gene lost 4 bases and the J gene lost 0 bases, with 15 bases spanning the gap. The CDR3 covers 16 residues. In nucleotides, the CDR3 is TGTGCCAGCAGTTGGGCTCTTAGGGTTTCTAACTATGGCTACACCTTC. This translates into CASSWALRVSNYGYTF.

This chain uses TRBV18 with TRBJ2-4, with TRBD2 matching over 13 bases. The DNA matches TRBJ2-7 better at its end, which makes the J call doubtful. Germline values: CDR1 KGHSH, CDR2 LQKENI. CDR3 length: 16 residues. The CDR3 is CASSTRLAGGQYEQYF. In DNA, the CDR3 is TGTGCCAGCTCAACAAGACTAGCGGGGGGCCAATACGAGCAGTACTTC.

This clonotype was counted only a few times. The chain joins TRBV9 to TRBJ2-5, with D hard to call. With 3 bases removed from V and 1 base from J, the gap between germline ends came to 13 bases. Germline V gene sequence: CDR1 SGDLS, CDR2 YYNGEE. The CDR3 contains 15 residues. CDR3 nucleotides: TGTGCCAGCAGCGGGGCAGGTCGACGCCAAGAGACCCAGTACTTC. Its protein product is CASSGAGRRQETQYF.

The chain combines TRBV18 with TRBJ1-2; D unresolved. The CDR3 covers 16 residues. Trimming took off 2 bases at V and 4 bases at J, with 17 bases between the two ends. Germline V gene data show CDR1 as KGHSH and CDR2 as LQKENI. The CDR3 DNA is TGTGCCAGCTCACCAGAAGTTGCAGCTCTGCGCTATGGCTACACCTTC. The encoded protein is CASSPEVAALRYGYTF. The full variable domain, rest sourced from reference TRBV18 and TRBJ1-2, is NAGVMQNPRHLVRRRGQEARLRCSPMKGHSHVYWYRQLPEEGLKFMVYLQKENIIDESGMPKERFSAEFPKEGPSILRIQQVVRGDSAAYFCASSPEVAALRYGYTFGSGTRLTVV.

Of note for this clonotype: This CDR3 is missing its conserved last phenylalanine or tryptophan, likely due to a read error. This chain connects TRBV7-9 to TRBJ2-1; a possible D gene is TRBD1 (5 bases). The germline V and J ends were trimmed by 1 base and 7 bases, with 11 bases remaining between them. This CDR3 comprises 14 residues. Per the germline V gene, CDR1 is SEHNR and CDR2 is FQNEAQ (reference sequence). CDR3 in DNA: TGTGCCAGCAGCTTAGGGGCAGGGTTGAATGAGCAGTTCATC. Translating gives CASSLGAGLNEQFI.

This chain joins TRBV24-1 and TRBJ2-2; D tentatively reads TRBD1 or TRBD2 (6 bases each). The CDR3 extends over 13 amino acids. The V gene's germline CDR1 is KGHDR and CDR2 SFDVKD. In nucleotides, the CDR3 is TGTGCAAGTGGGGGGCGAGGCACCGGGGAGCTGTTTTTT. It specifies CASGGRGTGELFF.

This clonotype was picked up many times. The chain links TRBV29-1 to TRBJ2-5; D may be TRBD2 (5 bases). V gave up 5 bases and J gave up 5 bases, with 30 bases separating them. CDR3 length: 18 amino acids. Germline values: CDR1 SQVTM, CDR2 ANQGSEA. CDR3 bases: TGCAGCGTTTTTCCGAGGGATCCTCGGTACGAGATGGGGGAGACCCAGTACTTC. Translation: CSVFPRDPRYEMGETQYF. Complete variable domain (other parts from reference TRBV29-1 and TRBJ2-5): SAVISQKPSRDICQRGTSLTIQCQVDSQVTMMFWYRQQPGQSLTLIATANQGSEATYESGFVIDKFPISRPNLTFSTLTVSNMSPEDSSIYLCSVFPRDPRYEMGETQYFGPGTRLLVL.

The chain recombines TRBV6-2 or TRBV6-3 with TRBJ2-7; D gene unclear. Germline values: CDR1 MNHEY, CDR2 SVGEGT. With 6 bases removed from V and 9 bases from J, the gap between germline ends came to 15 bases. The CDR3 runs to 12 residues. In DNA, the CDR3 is TGTGCCAGCAGGACCCAGGAGATAGGGCAGTACTTC. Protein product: CASRTQEIGQYF.

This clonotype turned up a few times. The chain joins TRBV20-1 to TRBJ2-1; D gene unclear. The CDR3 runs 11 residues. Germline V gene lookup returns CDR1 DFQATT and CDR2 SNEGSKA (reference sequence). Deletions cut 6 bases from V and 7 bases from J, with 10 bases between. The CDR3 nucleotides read TGCAGTGCCCCACGCATTAATGAGCAGTTCTTC. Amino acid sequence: CSAPRINEQFF.

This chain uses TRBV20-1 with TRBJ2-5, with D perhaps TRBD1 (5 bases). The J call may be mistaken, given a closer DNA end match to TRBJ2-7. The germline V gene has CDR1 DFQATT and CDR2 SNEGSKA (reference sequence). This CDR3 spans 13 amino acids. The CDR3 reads CSALQVRGYEQYF. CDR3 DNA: TGCAGTGCCTTACAGGTTAGAGGATACGAGCAGTACTTC.

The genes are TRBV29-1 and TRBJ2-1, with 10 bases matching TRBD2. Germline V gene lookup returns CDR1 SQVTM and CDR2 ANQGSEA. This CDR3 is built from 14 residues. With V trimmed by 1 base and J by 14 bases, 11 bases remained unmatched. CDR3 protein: CSVEGPAGGLDEFF. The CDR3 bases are TGCAGCGTTGAAGGACCAGCGGGGGGGCTAGATGAGTTCTTC.

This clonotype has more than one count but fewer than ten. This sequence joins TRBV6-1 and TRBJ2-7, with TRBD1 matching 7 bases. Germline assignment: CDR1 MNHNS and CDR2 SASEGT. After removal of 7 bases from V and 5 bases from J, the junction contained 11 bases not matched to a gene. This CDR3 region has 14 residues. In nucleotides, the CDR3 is TGTGCCAGCACCCCTTCCGGCAGGGGGAACGAGCAGTACTTC. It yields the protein CASTPSGRGNEQYF.

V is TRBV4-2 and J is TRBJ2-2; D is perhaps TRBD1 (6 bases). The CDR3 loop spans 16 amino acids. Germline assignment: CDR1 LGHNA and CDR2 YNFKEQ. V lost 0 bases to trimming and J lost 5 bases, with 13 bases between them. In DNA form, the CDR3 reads TGTGCCAGCAGCCAAGATCGGGCAGGGGCGACCGGGGAGCTGTTTTTT. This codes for CASSQDRAGATGELFF.

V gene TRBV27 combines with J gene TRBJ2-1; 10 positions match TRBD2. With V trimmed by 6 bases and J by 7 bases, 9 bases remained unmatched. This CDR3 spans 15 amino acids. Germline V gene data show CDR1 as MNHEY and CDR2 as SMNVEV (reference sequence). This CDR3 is CASSSGGALGNEQFF. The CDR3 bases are TGTGCCAGCAGCAGCGGGGGGGCCTTGGGGAATGAGCAGTTCTTC.

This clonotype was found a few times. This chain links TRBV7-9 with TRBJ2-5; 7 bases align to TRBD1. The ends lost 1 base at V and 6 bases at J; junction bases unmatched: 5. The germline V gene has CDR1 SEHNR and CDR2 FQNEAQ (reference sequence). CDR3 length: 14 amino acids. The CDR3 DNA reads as TGTGCCAGCAGCTTAGAGGGGGCCTCGCAGACCCAGTACTTC. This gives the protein CASSLEGASQTQYF.

The CDR3 loop is CAGGDPSTDTQYF. CDR3 in DNA: TGTGCCGGAGGGGACCCCTCCACAGATACGCAGTATTTT. The J gene is TRBJ2-3, the V gene TRBV6-5, with TRBD2 as a possible D gene (6 bases). CDR1 and CDR2 (germline): MNHEY, SVGAGI. The length of the CDR3 is 13 residues. The V and J ends lost 11 bases and 2 bases respectively, with 14 bases between them.

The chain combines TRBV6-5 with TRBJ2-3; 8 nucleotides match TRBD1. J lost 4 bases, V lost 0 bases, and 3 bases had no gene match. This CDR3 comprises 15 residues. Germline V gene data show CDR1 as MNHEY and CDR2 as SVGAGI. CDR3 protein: CASSYSRTGSDTQYF. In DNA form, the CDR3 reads TGTGCCAGCAGTTACTCAAGGACAGGGTCAGATACGCAGTATTTT.

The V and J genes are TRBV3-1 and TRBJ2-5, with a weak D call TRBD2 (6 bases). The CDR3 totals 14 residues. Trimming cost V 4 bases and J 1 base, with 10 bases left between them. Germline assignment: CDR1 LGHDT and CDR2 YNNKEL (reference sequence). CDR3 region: CASSLGLLQETQYF. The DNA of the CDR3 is TGTGCCAGCAGCCTCGGACTACTCCAAGAGACCCAGTACTTC.

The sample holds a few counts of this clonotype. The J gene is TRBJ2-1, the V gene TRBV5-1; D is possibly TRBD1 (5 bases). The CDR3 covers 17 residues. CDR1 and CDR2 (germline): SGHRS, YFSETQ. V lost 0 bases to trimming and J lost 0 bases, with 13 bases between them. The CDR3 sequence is CASSLAETASSYNEQFF. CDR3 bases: TGCGCCAGCAGCTTGGCGGAGACAGCAAGCTCCTACAATGAGCAGTTCTTC.

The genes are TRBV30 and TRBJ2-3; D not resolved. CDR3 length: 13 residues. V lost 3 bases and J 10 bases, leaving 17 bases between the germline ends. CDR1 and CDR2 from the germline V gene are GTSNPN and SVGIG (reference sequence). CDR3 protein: CAWRVASTRSQYF. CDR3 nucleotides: TGTGCCTGGAGGGTGGCTAGTACTCGATCGCAGTATTTT.

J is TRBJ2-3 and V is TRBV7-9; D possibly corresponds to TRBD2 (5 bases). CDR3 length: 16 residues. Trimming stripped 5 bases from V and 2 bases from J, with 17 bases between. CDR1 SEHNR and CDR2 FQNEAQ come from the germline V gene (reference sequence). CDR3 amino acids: CASSPNEGGLTDTQYF. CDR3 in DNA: TGTGCCAGCAGCCCTAATGAGGGCGGCCTCACAGATACGCAGTATTTT. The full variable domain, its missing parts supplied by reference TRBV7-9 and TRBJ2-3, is DTGVSQNPRHKITKRGQNVTFRCDPISEHNRLYWYRQTLGQGPEFLTYFQNEAQLEKSRLLSDRFSAERPKGSFSTLEIQRTEQGDSAMYLCASSPNEGGLTDTQYFGPGTRLTVL.

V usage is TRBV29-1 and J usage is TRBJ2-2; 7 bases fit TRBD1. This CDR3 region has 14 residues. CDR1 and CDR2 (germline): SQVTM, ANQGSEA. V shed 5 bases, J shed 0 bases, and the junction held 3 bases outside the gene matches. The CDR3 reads CSVPGQSNTGELFF. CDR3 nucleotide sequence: TGCAGCGTTCCGGGACAGTCGAACACCGGGGAGCTGTTTTTT.

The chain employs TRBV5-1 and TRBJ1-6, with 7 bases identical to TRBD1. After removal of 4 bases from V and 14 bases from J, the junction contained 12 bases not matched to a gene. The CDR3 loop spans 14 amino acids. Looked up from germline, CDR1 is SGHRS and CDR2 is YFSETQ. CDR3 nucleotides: TGCGCCAGCAGCCCCGGGACAGAGGGGCTAACCCTCCACTTT. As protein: CASSPGTEGLTLHF.

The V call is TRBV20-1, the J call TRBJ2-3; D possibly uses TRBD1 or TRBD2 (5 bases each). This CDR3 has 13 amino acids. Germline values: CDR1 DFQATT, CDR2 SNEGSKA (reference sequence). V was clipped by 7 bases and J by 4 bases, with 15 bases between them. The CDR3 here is CSVPGPPPDTQYF. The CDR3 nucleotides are TGCAGTGTCCCGGGACCTCCGCCAGATACGCAGTATTTT.

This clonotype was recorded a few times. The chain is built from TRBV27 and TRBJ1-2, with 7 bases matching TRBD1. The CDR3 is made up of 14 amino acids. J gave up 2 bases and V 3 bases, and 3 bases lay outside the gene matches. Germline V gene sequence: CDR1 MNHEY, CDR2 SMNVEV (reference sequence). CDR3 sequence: CASSFRGANYGYTF. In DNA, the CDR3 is TGTGCCAGCAGTTTCAGGGGGGCCAACTATGGCTACACCTTC.

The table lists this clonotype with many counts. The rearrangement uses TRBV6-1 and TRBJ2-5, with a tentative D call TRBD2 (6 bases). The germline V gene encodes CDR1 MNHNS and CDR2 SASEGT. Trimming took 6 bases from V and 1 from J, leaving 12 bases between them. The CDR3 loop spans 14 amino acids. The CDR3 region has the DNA TGTGCCAGCAGGATTATGGGGGGCCAAGAGACCCAGTACTTC. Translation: CASRIMGGQETQYF.